These 2 T cell receptor beta chains were all obtained from the same sample, sequenced in a study of blood T cell repertoires in COVID-19. Profiled with immunoSEQ multiplex PCR; TCRdb holds only in-frame clones, not every one. The sample carries some 59,000 clones, approximately 80% recorded once. The sequencing input was peripheral blood. These receptors were taken from a woman aged 55-70 years with acute or convalescent COVID-19.

Here the CDR3 reads CASSPRERTEAFF. In DNA, the CDR3 is TGTGCCAGCAGCCCCCGGGAGCGCACTGAAGCTTTCTTT. The V call is TRBV7-8, the J call TRBJ1-1; D is unresolved. V lost 5 bases and J lost 4, with 11 bases in between. The CDR3 has 13 amino acids. Germline V gives CDR1 SGHVS, CDR2 FQNEAQ.

The rearrangement joins TRBV21-1 to TRBJ1-1. TRBV21-1 is noted as a pseudogene. This CDR3 comprises 12 residues. The CDR3 DNA reads TGTGCCAGCAGCAAAGTAAACACTGAAGCTTTCTTT. Translation: CASSKVNTEAFF.